This T cell receptor beta chain came from a study of T cell repertoires in cytomegalovirus infection. As for the study in general: Signatures in public TCR beta sequences pointed to both CMV infection and matching HLA type. Findings and caveats of the study: HLA-C-restricted CMV clonotypes gave the most frequent clonotype in two of eight donors. Based on cumulative public TCR beta family frequency, carriers of CMV plus the relevant HLA were identified.

TCRdb re-analysed the reads in MiXCR, keeping a single row per CDR3 protein. The table includes approximately 500,000 distinct CDR3 sequences, 16% detected once. The CDR3 runs 13 residues. V lost 8 bases and J lost 8, with 13 bases in between. Per the germline V gene, CDR1 is SEHNR and CDR2 is FQNEAQ (reference sequence). Ten or more counts support this clonotype. Its antigen is still unknown. This chain links TRBV7-9 with TRBJ1-6; weak D call: TRBD1 (5 bases). This receptor was taken from a human donor in good health (CMV status not recorded). Some clones in this sample may be carry-over from other donors' samples. Sequences were obtained from CD8+ T cells from PBMCs. The CDR3 region has the DNA TGTGCCAGCGCATGGGGGGGGGATTCACCCCTCCACTTT. Its protein is CASAWGGDSPLHF.